What follows describes a single TCR beta chain. This sample stems from a study of T cell changes during pregnancy in multiple sclerosis. Some clones are missing from TCRdb's copy, which holds only in-frame ones; the method was immunoSEQ multiplex PCR. The table lists about 32,000 clones, roughly 91% of them singletons. CDR1 and CDR2 from the germline V gene are SEHNR and FQNEAQ (reference sequence). This CDR3 contains 12 residues. V was clipped by 5 bases and J by 7 bases, with 8 bases between them. The source material was CD8+ T cells from peripheral blood mononuclear cells, sampled in the second trimester of pregnancy. The source is a female donor in good health, enrolled as a control in a pregnancy study. The chain couples TRBV7-9 to TRBJ1-4; D not resolved. In DNA form, the CDR3 reads TGTGCCAGCAGCCTCGGAGGTGAAAAACTGTTTTTT. Translated, it gives CASSLGGEKLFF.